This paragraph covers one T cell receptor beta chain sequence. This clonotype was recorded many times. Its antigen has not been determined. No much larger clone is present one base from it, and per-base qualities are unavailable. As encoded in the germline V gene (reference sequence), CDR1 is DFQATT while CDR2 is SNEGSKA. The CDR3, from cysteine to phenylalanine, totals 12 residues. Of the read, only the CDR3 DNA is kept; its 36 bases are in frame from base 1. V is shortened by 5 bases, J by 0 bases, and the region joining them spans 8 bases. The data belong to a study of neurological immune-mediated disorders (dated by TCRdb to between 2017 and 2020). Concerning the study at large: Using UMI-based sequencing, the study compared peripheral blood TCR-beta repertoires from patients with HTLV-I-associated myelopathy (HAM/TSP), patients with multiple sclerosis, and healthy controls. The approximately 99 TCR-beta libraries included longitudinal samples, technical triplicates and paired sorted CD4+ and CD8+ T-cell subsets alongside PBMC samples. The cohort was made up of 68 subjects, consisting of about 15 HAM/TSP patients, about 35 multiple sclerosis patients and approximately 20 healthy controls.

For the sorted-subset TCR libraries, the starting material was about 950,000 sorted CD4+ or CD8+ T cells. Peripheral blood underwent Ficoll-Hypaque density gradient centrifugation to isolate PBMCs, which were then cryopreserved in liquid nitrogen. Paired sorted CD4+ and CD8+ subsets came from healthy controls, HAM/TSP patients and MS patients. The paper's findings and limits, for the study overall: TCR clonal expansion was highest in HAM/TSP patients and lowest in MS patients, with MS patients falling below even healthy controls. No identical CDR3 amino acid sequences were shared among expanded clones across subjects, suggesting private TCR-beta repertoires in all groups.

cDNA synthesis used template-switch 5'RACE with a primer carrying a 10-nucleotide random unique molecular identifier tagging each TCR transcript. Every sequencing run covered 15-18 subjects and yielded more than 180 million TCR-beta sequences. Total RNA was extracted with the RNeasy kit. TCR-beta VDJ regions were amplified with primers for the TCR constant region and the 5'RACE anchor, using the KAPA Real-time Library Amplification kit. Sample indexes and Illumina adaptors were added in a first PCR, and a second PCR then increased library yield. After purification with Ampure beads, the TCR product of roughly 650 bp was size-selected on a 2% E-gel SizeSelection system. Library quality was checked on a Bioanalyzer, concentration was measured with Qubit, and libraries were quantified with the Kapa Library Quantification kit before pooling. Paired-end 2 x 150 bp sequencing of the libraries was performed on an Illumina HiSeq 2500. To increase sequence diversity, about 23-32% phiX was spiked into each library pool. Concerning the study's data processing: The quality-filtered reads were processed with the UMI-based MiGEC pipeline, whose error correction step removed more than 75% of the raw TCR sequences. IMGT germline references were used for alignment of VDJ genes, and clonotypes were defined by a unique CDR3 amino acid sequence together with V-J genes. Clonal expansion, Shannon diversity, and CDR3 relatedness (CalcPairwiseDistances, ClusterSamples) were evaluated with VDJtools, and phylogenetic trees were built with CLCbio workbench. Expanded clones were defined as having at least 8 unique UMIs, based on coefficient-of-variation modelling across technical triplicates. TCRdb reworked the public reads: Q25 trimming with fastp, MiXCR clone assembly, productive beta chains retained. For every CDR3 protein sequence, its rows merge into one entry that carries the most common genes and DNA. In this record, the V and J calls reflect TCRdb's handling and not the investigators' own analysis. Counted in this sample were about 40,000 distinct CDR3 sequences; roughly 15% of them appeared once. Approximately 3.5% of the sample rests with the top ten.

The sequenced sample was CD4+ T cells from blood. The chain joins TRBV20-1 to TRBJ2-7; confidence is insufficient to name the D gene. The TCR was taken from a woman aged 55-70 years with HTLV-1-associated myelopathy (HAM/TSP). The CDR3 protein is CSAARHSYEQYF. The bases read TGCAGTGCTGCCCGGCACTCCTACGAGCAGTACTTC.